These 3 T cell receptor beta chains originate from one sample sequenced in a study of early T cells in non-severe SARS-CoV-2 infection. TCRdb used MiXCR to reprocess the 5' RACE reads, holding one entry per CDR3 protein. The data contain about 92,000 distinct CDR3 sequences, less than 15% of them seen just once; the ten biggest clones take up roughly 6%. The sequencing sample was made of whole blood. These receptors were obtained from an adult who was a healthcare worker with PCR-confirmed SARS-CoV-2 infection or an uninfected control (not recorded which).

This clonotype occurred a few times. This sequence joins TRBV27 and TRBJ1-1; 9 bases match TRBD1. Trimming removed 2 bases from V and 1 base from J; junction bases left unmatched: 5. This CDR3 region has 16 residues. The V gene's germline CDR1 is MNHEY and CDR2 SMNVEV (reference sequence). CDR3 in DNA: TGTGCCAGCAGTTTAACCGGGACAGGGACGAACACTGAAGCTTTCTTT. It translates to CASSLTGTGTNTEAFF.

This clonotype came up a few times. The chain combines TRBV10-2 with TRBJ2-1; D unresolved. Germline CDR1 WSHSY, CDR2 SAAADI. The V gene lost 3 bases and the J gene lost 1 base, with 10 bases spanning the gap. CDR3 length: 15 residues. The CDR3 region has the DNA TGCGCCAGCAGTGAATTCGCGGATTCCTACAATGAGCAGTTCTTC. Its translation is CASSEFADSYNEQFF.

This clonotype was counted only a few times. J is TRBJ1-3 and V is TRBV7-6; 7 nucleotides match TRBD1. Trimming cost V 6 bases and J 4 bases; bases outside gene matches: 6. Germline V gene lookup returns CDR1 SGHVS and CDR2 FNYEAQ. CDR3 length: 14 amino acids. DNA for the CDR3: TGTGCCAGCAGAACCGGGACAGAAGGAAACACCATATATTTT. This translates into CASRTGTEGNTIYF.